This T cell receptor beta chain was identified during a study of monozygotic twins with inflammatory bowel disease. Points from the study as a whole: Twin concordance left repertoire similarity unchanged, with limited power a possible explanation for this lack of difference. Patients received differing immunosuppressive treatments, which may have added variability to their repertoires.

Remarks on this clonotype: Its specificity is unknown.

Germline V CDR1 and CDR2: SGHVS, FQNEAQ. CDR3 size: 18 residues. Without any T cell sorting, total RNA was isolated from whole blood. cDNA was produced in eight separate reactions per sample. From the 5' RACE reads, TCRdb lists one entry per CDR3 protein and no DNA. This table lists approximately 400,000 distinct CDR3 sequences. Input material: blood. This sequence originates from a human donor with ulcerative colitis or Crohn's disease, or a healthy co-twin of an affected twin (not recorded which). The chain carries TRBV7-8 and TRBJ1-2; TCRdb picks TRBD1, but there is no DNA to check that call. The CDR3 loop is CASSLGSPRDSHNYGYTF.